The 20 T cell receptor beta chains reported below all come from one sample, sequenced in a study of T cell responses to AZD1222 COVID-19 vaccine (TCRdb year 2021). Receptor amplification or capture employed the immunoSEQ multiplex PCR assay. The source is immuneACCESS, and TCRdb retained only in-frame sequences with V and J called. Part of the clones is not carried over; for the studies checked, unresolved V genes explain less than half of this, and the remainder is unexplained. This sample has some 100,000 clones in its table, and 88% of those were observed once. Jointly, the top ten make up roughly 13% of the sample. The time point label corresponds to: baseline before first vaccination. Reading the label with the study, this specimen's treatment or condition is: meningococcal conjugate vaccine given as trial control. The sample consisted of peripheral blood, taken on day 0 of MenACWY control vaccination. These receptors came from an adult in good health.

This rearrangement joins TRBV27 to TRBJ1-1; D unclear. CDR1 is MNHEY, CDR2 SMNVEV, per germline (reference sequence). This CDR3 contains 15 residues. V was trimmed by 3 bases and J by 1 base, leaving 12 bases between them. CDR3 residues: CASSFIPGANTEAFF. CDR3 coding DNA: TGTGCCAGCAGTTTTATTCCAGGCGCGAACACTGAAGCTTTCTTT.

CDR3 in amino acids: CASSSRSLASTDTQYF. The CDR3 bases are TGTGCCAGCAGTTCTCGGAGTTTAGCTAGCACAGATACGCAGTATTTT. The chain is built from TRBV6-2 or TRBV6-3 and TRBJ2-3; D unclear. V was clipped by 4 bases and J by 0 bases, with 14 bases between them. The CDR3 contains 16 residues. The germline CDR1 and CDR2 sequences are MNHEY and SVGEGT.

The chain uses TRBV6-5 and TRBJ2-7, with D possibly being TRBD1 (5 bases). Germline CDR1 is MNHEY and CDR2 is SVGAGI. The CDR3 has 13 amino acids. The V and J ends lost 2 bases and 6 bases respectively, with 11 bases between them. CDR3 amino acids: CASSYTGNSEQYF. CDR3 coding DNA: TGTGCCAGCAGTTACACAGGTAACTCCGAGCAGTACTTC.

The chain is built from TRBV5-4 and TRBJ1-5, with D possibly being TRBD1 (5 bases). This CDR3 is built from 15 residues. In germline, CDR1 is SGHNT, CDR2 YYREEE (reference sequence). Trimming took off 4 bases at V and 7 bases at J, with 18 bases between the two ends. The DNA for the CDR3 is TGTGCCAGCAGCCGGGGACCGGAGGCAGGGCAGCCCCAGCATTTT. Its protein product is CASSRGPEAGQPQHF.

The V call is TRBV3-1 (or the pseudogene TRBV3-2), the J call TRBJ2-4; 9 positions agree with TRBD1. Germline CDR1 and CDR2: LGHDT and YNNKEL (reference sequence). The CDR3 totals 14 residues. J gave up 6 bases and V 2 bases, and 2 bases lay outside the gene matches. CDR3 nucleotide sequence: TGTGCCAGCAGCCAATTGACAGGGGGAAACATTCAGTACTTC. It is translated as CASSQLTGGNIQYF.

This clone was detected once. The chain uses TRBV6-1 and TRBJ1-1; TRBD1 is a possible D gene (6 bases). Trimming took 2 bases from V and 6 from J, leaving 13 bases between them. Germline CDR1 reads MNHNS; CDR2 reads SASEGT. This CDR3 is built from 14 residues. For the CDR3, the DNA is TGTGCCAGCAGTGAAAGGTGGGGGGCAGCTGAAGCTTTCTTT. The encoded protein is CASSERWGAAEAFF.

The chain joins TRBV7-9 to TRBJ1-5; D unclear. The CDR3 contains 12 residues. The germline V gene has CDR1 SEHNR and CDR2 FQNEAQ (reference sequence). V shed 1 base and J shed 4 bases, with 2 bases lying between them. Here the CDR3 DNA reads TGTGCCAGCAGCTTAGAAAATCAGCCCCAGCATTTT. It is translated as CASSLENQPQHF.

The chain joins TRBV5-1 to TRBJ2-3; D uncertain. V was shortened by 0 bases and J by 0 bases, with 5 bases between the two germline ends. CDR1 and CDR2 from the germline V gene are SGHRS and YFSETQ. CDR3 size: 14 residues. This chain's CDR3 is CASSLESSTDTQYF. The CDR3 DNA sequence: TGCGCCAGCAGCTTGGAAAGCAGCACAGATACGCAGTATTTT.

The chain combines TRBV30 with TRBJ1-5; 8 bases align to TRBD1. CDR1 and CDR2 (germline): GTSNPN, SVGIG (reference sequence). J lost 1 base, V lost 3 bases, and 2 bases had no gene match. This CDR3 is 14 amino acids long. The CDR3 loop reads CAWRDRGSNQPQHF. CDR3 nucleotide sequence: TGTGCCTGGAGAGACAGGGGAAGCAATCAGCCCCAGCATTTT.

This clone showed up just a few times. The genes are TRBV7-3 and TRBJ2-7; D tentatively reads TRBD1 or TRBD2 (5 bases each). Germline V gene sequence: CDR1 SGHTA, CDR2 FQGTGA. V was cut by 3 bases and J by 3 bases, with 9 bases left in between. The CDR3 has 13 amino acids. DNA for the CDR3: TGTGCCAGCAGCTTTGTGAGGGGCTACGAGCAGTACTTC. Amino acid sequence: CASSFVRGYEQYF.

This chain connects TRBV7-9 to TRBJ2-5; 7 nucleotides line up with TRBD2. V shed 3 bases, J shed 2 bases, and the junction held 6 bases outside the gene matches. There are 15 residues in the CDR3. Germline lookup yields CDR1 SEHNR and CDR2 FQNEAQ (reference sequence). CDR3 nucleotides: TGTGCCAGCAGCTTTTTCGTGGGAGGGCAAGAGACCCAGTACTTC. This translates into CASSFFVGGQETQYF.

The chain carries TRBV2 and TRBJ2-3; unclear D gene. Germline V gene sequence: CDR1 SNHLY, CDR2 FYNNEI. Trimming shortened V by 2 bases and J by 5 bases, and 8 bases separated the two germline ends. CDR3 size: 13 residues. The CDR3 bases are TGTGCCAGCAGTGAAAGGGTACGAGATACGCAGTATTTT. This translates into CASSERVRDTQYF.

The V call is TRBV7-9, the J call TRBJ1-2; 9 bases align to TRBD1. The CDR3 spans 14 residues. The J segment lost 7 bases and the V segment lost 0 bases, leaving 3 bases of the junction unmatched. From germline, CDR1 is SEHNR and CDR2 FQNEAQ (reference sequence). The CDR3 nucleotides are TGTGCCAGCAGCTTAGCACAGGGGGCGGGTGGCTACACCTTC. Translated, it gives CASSLAQGAGGYTF.

The gene calls are TRBV12-3 or TRBV12-4 and TRBJ1-3; D possibly corresponds to TRBD1 (6 bases). V gave up 6 bases and J gave up 15 bases, with 18 bases separating them. This CDR3 comprises 12 residues. The CDR3 reads CASSQGRDRKYF. The CDR3 DNA is TGTGCCAGCAGCCAGGGGCGGGACCGAAAATATTTT.

J is TRBJ2-1 and V is TRBV4-1; TRBD2 is a possible D gene (5 bases). The V end was cut by 4 bases, the J end by 0 bases, with 13 bases between. CDR3 size: 16 residues. Germline CDR1 MGHRA, CDR2 YSYEKL. This CDR3 is CASSRGGGHSYNEQFF. The CDR3 nucleotides are TGCGCCAGCAGCCGAGGAGGAGGTCACTCCTACAATGAGCAGTTCTTC.

The V and J genes are TRBV10-2 and TRBJ2-5; a possible D gene is TRBD1 (6 bases). Germline V lookup: CDR1 WSHSY, CDR2 SAAADI. The CDR3 has 14 residues. V shed 3 bases and J shed 4 bases, with 12 bases lying between them. Here the CDR3 reads CASSENGRGETQYF. For the CDR3, the DNA is TGCGCCAGCAGTGAAAACGGCAGGGGAGAGACCCAGTACTTC.

The rearrangement joins TRBV19 to TRBJ2-7, with a weak D call TRBD2 (5 bases). The CDR3 runs 14 residues. The germline V gene has CDR1 LNHDA and CDR2 SQIVND (reference sequence). The germline V and J ends were trimmed by 3 bases and 4 bases, with 13 bases remaining between them. CDR3: CASSILGGHYEQYF. The CDR3, as DNA: TGTGCCAGTAGTATTTTGGGCGGGCATTACGAGCAGTACTTC.

This clone was detected only once. J is TRBJ1-1 and V is TRBV14; D is uncertain. V was cut by 0 bases and J by 2 bases, with 7 bases left in between. CDR1 SGHDN and CDR2 FVKESK come from the germline V gene. The CDR3 runs 14 residues. CDR3 in DNA: TGTGCCAGCAGCCAAGAGTGGGAAAACACTGAAGCTTTCTTT. Translated, it gives CASSQEWENTEAFF.

The chain couples TRBV11-1 to TRBJ1-2, with a tentative D call TRBD1 (6 bases). The CDR3 spans 14 residues. With 1 base removed from V and 7 bases from J, the gap between germline ends came to 13 bases. Germline CDR1 reads SGHAT; CDR2 reads FQDESV (reference sequence). Here the CDR3 reads CASSLGTDYGGYTF. The CDR3 DNA reads TGTGCCAGCAGCTTAGGGACAGATTACGGTGGCTACACCTTC. The variable domain in full, completed from reference TRBV11-1 and TRBJ1-2, reads EAEVAQSPRYKITEKSQAVAFWCDPISGHATLYWYRQILGQGPELLVQFQDESVVDDSQLPKDRFSAERLKGVDSTLKIQPAELGDSAMYLCASSLGTDYGGYTFGSGTRLTVV.

This clone has only one observation. V is TRBV3-1 (or the pseudogene TRBV3-2) and J is TRBJ1-1; D is undetermined. There are 16 residues in the CDR3. Between the trimmed V and J ends, which lost 0 bases and 8 bases, there was a span of 19 bases. CDR1 LGHDT and CDR2 YNNKEL come from the germline V gene (reference sequence). For the CDR3, the DNA is TGTGCCAGCAGCCAAGATCCTGGGTATCTTTCAGAGGAAGCTTTCTTT. It translates to CASSQDPGYLSEEAFF.